This T cell receptor (beta chain) comes out of a study of Ad26.COV2.S vaccination and SARS-CoV-2 variants. The CDR3 loop spans 15 amino acids. Looked up from germline, CDR1 is LGHNA and CDR2 is YNFKEQ. V lost 0 bases to trimming and J lost 4 bases, with 11 bases between them. TCRdb keeps only in-frame clones here, not all; method: immunoSEQ multiplex PCR. Here the sample spans some 180,000 clones, 87% being singletons. The J gene is TRBJ2-3, the V gene TRBV4-2; D uncertain. Sample: peripheral blood, taken after recovery from COVID-19. This sequence originates from a human donor who had recovered from COVID-19. CDR3 residues: CASSQDRLDADTQYF. DNA of the CDR3: TGTGCCAGCAGCCAAGATCGGCTAGATGCAGATACGCAGTATTTT.